This T cell receptor beta chain is from a study of siplizumab effects on memory and regulatory T cells (dated by TCRdb to about 2019). As for the study more broadly: The effect of the anti-CD2 antibody siplizumab on alloreactive T-cell subsets was examined in allogeneic mixed lymphocyte reactions constructed from human PBMCs. Overall study results and their limits: Whether proliferating Tregs from siplizumab cultures actually had suppressive function was not functionally confirmed. Siplizumab significantly reduced the cumulative frequency of alloreactive sequences traceable to unstimulated CD4+ memory T cells. About 75-97% of proliferating CD4+ or CD8+ clones could not be given a naive or memory phenotype. Sequences below about 10^-5 frequency were poorly captured, so only a minor fraction of alloreactive clones could be mapped to unstimulated subsets. Compared with memory T cells, unstimulated naive T cells appeared more diverse, and naive cells seemed to make a substantial contribution to the alloresponse. Among mappable alloreactive CD4+ clones, an average Treg-derived fraction of over 60% was observed with siplizumab, compared with roughly 25% in control reactions.

As concerns this clone: The antigen this receptor binds is unknown. Within one base of it there is no much larger clone, and no base qualities were kept.

Sorted unstimulated T cells and proliferating T cells recovered from mixed lymphocyte reactions were subjected to TCRbeta CDR3 sequencing. Fresh whole blood from roughly nine HLA-typed healthy donors was used as the source from which PBMCs were isolated. To map where alloreactive clones came from, CD4+ non-regulatory T cells in the unstimulated state were FACS-sorted. Libraries were constructed by the immunoSEQ multiplex PCR assay. Around 9.9 x 10^4 TCR templates per sample were assayed by the deep sequencing platform. Genomic DNA extracted from sorted T cells was used for TCRbeta CDR3 sequencing. For the original study's pipeline: The R programming language was used for the clonal analysis of the TCRbeta CDR3 data. Alloreactive CD4+ and CD8+ clones were identified by comparing unstimulated samples to CFSE-low samples taken after the reaction. By matching sequences to the repertoires of sorted unstimulated Treg and non-Treg cells, each alloreactive CD4+ clone was assigned a regulatory or non-regulatory origin. Sourced from immuneACCESS, this table was stored by TCRdb with only in-frame sequences that have V and J called. A share of the clones is absent; for the studies checked, an unresolved V gene accounts for under half, and the remainder has no known explanation. The V and J calls and clone size come from that table; D and trimming were worked out from the DNA. This sample is represented by approximately 92,000 clones; 90% to 95% of them were singletons. The top ten clonotypes cover 1.3% of the sample.

V gives up 4 bases and J gives up 7 bases, and the segment between their germline ends measures 17 bases. Measured from the cysteine to the phenylalanine, the CDR3 is 14 residues long. Of all the DNA, just the CDR3 is kept, 42 bases in frame from base 1. CDR1 KGHSH and CDR2 LQKENI were looked up in the germline V gene. Input material: non-Treg CD4+ T cells sorted from blood. What this sample's cell subset or site label stands for: FACS-sorted unstimulated CD4+ non-regulatory T cells. This clonotype was sampled from a human donor in good health. This sequence uses TRBV18 and TRBJ2-7; perhaps TRBD1 is the D gene, with 5 bases matching. The nucleotides read TGTGCCAGCTCACTTGTGAACAGAGACAGAGAGCAGTACTTC. This yields the protein CASSLVNRDREQYF.